This TCR beta chain comes out of a study of blood T cell repertoires in COVID-19. About the study: Samples taken during acute and convalescent COVID-19 were collected in the United States, Italy and Spain. PBMCs, B-cell-depleted T cells, or T cells provided the cDNA or gDNA that made up the material.

Libraries were prepared by immunoSEQ multiplex PCR; TCRdb keeps only in-frame clonotypes and omits some of them. This sample has 150,000 to 200,000 clones; 92% occur once, and the top ten carry approximately 4.9%. The CDR3 consists of 18 residues. Trimming took 7 bases from V and 5 from J; bases not matched to a gene: 17. The V gene's germline CDR1 is KGHDR and CDR2 SFDVKD. This TCR was recovered from a man aged 25 to 40 with COVID-19, enrolled during active disease. This sequence joins TRBV24-1 and TRBJ1-2; 11 nucleotides agree with TRBD1. The specimen was peripheral blood. CDR3 DNA sequence: TGTGCCACCAGCGACACTCCGGGACAGGGGGAATTAGGGTATGGCTACACCTTC. Translating it yields CATSDTPGQGELGYGYTF.